These T cell receptor beta chains were read from a single sample in a study of OX40 agonist ivuxolimab in advanced cancers. Clones were read by immunoSEQ multiplex PCR, and TCRdb kept only the in-frame ones, dropping some. The sample has about 70,000 clones; approximately 81% are singletons. The sample in question was CD4+ or CD8+ T cells sorted from blood, obtained in a trial of the OX40 agonist ivuxolimab. These receptors originate from an adult with an advanced solid tumor such as melanoma, head and neck, liver or kidney cancer. The CDR3 runs from the conserved cysteine through the conserved F or W. The D gene is left open where the match is weak. Clone size is stated in some rows and not others, as once, few, many or a class when expanded.

d_gene | j_gene | len | abundance | v_gene | CDR3aa | CDR3nt
NA | TRBJ1-4 | 16 | NA | TRBV4-1 | CASSQETAATNEKLFF | TGCGCCAGCAGCCAAGAGACTGCTGCAACTAATGAAAAACTGTTTTTT
TRBD2 | TRBJ2-4 | 20 | NA | TRBV9 | CASSPKALAGRILAKNIQYF | TGTGCCAGCAGCCCTAAAGCTTTAGCGGGACGTATCTTAGCCAAAAACATTCAGTACTTC
NA | TRBJ1-3 | 19 | NA | TRBV23-1 | CASSHDFLSWGRLRNTIYF | TGCGCCAGCAGTCATGATTTTCTATCTTGGGGGCGGCTTAGAAACACCATATATTTT
NA | TRBJ2-5 | 15 | NA | TRBV28 | CASSSAGTQDETQYF | TGTGCCAGCAGTTCGGCCGGGACGCAGGACGAGACCCAGTACTTC
NA | TRBJ1-6 | 15 | NA | TRBV7-2 | CASSLHQGRNSPLHF | TGTGCCAGCAGCTTACATCAGGGGCGGAATTCACCCCTCCACTTT
NA | TRBJ1-5 | 13 | NA | TRBV28 | CASRPGLSRPQHF | TGTGCCAGCAGACCGGGCCTCAGTAGGCCCCAGCATTTT
NA | TRBJ2-7 | 13 | NA | TRBV5-1 | CASSLIAGYEQYF | TGCGCCAGCAGCTTGATTGCAGGATACGAGCAGTACTTC
NA | TRBJ1-6 | 14 | NA | TRBV5-1 | CASRGLSYNSPLHF | TGCGCCAGCAGGGGACTATCCTATAATTCACCCCTCCACTTT
NA | TRBJ1-1 | 12 | NA | TRBV11-3 | CASRSEVGPAFF | TGTGCCAGCAGGTCCGAAGTGGGGCCGGCTTTCTTT
NA | TRBJ2-1 | 11 | NA | TRBV2 | CASSEGGEQFF | TGTGCCAGCAGTGAGGGGGGTGAGCAGTTCTTC
NA | TRBJ1-1 | 15 | NA | TRBV4-3 | CASSPEPFFNTEAFF | TGCGCCAGCAGTCCCGAACCGTTTTTTAACACTGAAGCTTTCTTT
TRBD1 | TRBJ2-1 | 15 | NA | TRBV10-2 | CASRPIGTVYNEQFF | TGCGCCAGCAGGCCCATCGGGACAGTGTACAATGAGCAGTTCTTC
NA | TRBJ2-5 | 15 | few | TRBV2 | CASIAVLGGKEGQYF | TGTGCCAGCATCGCAGTCCTTGGGGGCAAAGAGGGCCAGTACTTC
NA | TRBJ2-7 | 14 | NA | TRBV7-9 | CASSVTGVTYEQYF | TGTGCCAGCAGCGTCACCGGGGTAACCTACGAGCAGTACTTC
TRBD2 | TRBJ2-4 | 19 | NA | TRBV19 | CASSIEASGNDGSKNIQYF | TGTGCCAGTAGTATAGAAGCTAGCGGGAATGATGGGTCCAAAAACATTCAGTACTTC
NA | TRBJ1-6 | 18 | NA | TRBV6-1 | CASSEASGAVSYNSPLHF | TGTGCCAGCAGTGAAGCGTCAGGGGCCGTATCCTATAATTCACCCCTCCACTTT
TRBD1 | TRBJ2-7 | 15 | NA | TRBV29-1 | CSVSNPRQGVYEQYF | TGCAGCGTATCAAACCCCCGACAGGGGGTCTACGAGCAGTACTTC
NA | TRBJ2-2 | 17 | NA | TRBV7-6 | CASSLGGSAANTGELFF | TGTGCCAGCAGCTTAGGGGGTAGCGCCGCGAACACCGGGGAGCTGTTTTTT
TRBD2 | TRBJ2-1 | 17 | NA | TRBV7-9 | CASSPRTSGATYNEQFF | TGTGCCAGCAGCCCGCGGACTAGCGGGGCTACCTACAATGAGCAGTTCTTC
NA | TRBJ2-2 | 14 | NA | TRBV5-4 | CASSLEAANGELFF | TGTGCCAGCAGCTTGGAGGCGGCAAACGGGGAGCTGTTTTTT
NA | TRBJ2-1 | 17 | NA | TRBV11-3 | CASSPRGGNPRGNEQFF | TGTGCCAGCAGCCCGCGGGGAGGGAACCCCAGGGGTAATGAGCAGTTCTTC
TRBD1 | TRBJ1-1 | 13 | NA | TRBV30 | CAWSVWDSSGAFF | TGTGCCTGGAGTGTTTGGGACAGCTCTGGAGCTTTCTTT
TRBD1 | TRBJ2-2 | 13 | once | TRBV6-5 | CASSKTGAGELFF | TGTGCCAGCAGTAAAACAGGGGCCGGGGAGCTGTTTTTT
NA | TRBJ2-2 | 17 | few | TRBV30 | CAWSVRPGGVYTGELFF | TGTGCCTGGAGTGTACGGCCAGGGGGGGTCTACACCGGGGAGCTGTTTTTT
NA | TRBJ2-1 | 16 | NA | TRBV5-1 | CASSLGSRVEDNEQFF | TGCGCCAGCAGCTTGGGCTCCAGGGTGGAGGACAATGAGCAGTTCTTC
NA | TRBJ1-1 | 11 | NA | TRBV29-1 | CSGGRNTEAFF | TGCAGCGGGGGGAGGAACACTGAAGCTTTCTTT
NA | TRBJ2-5 | 14 | once | TRBV7-6 | CASSLATGSETQYF | TGTGCCAGCAGCTTAGCCACAGGGTCCGAGACCCAGTACTTC
TRBD1 | TRBJ1-6 | 16 | NA | TRBV5-1 | CASSSTGAHYNSPLHF | TGCGCCAGCAGCTCTACAGGGGCCCACTATAATTCACCCCTCCACTTT